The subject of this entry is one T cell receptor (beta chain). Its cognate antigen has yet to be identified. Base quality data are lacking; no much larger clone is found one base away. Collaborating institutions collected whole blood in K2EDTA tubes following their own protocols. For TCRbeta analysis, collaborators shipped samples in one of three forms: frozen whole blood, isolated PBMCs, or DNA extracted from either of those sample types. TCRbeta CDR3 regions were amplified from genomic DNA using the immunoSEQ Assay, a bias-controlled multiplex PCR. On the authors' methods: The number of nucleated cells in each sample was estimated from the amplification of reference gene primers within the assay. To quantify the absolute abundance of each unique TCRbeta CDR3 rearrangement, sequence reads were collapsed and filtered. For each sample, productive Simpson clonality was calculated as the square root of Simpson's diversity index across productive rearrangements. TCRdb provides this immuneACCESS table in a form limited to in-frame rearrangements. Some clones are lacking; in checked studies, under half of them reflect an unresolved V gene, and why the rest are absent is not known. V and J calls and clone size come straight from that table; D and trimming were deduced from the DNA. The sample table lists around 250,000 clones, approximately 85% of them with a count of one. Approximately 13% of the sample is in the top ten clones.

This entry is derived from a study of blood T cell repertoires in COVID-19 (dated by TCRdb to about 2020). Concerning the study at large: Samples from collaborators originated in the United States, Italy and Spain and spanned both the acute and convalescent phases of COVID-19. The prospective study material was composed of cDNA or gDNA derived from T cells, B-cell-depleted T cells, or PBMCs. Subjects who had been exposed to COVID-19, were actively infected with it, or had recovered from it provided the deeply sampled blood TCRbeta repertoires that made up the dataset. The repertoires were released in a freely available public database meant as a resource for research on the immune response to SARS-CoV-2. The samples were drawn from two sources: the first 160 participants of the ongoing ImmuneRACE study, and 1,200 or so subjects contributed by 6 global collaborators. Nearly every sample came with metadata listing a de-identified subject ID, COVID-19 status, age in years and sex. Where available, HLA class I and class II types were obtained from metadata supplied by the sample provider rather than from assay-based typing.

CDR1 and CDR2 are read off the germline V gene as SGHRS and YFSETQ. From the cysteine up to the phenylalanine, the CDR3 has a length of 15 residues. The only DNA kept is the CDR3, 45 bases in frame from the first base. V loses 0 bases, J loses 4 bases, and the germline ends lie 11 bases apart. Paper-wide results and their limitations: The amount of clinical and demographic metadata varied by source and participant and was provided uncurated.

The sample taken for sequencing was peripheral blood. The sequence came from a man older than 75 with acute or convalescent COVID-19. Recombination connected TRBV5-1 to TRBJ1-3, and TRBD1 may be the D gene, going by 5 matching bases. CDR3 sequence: CASSLATGGGNTIYF. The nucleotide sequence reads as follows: TGCGCCAGCAGCTTGGCCACAGGAGGGGGAAACACCATATATTTT.